These T cell receptor beta chains were read from a single sample in a study of CD4 T cells in relation to SARS-CoV-2 and coronaviruses. These receptors' targets are unknown. Assay used: immunoSEQ multiplex PCR; TCRdb lists only in-frame clones, some missing. The sample consists of around 41,000 clones, about 87% of them appearing once. Sample: naive CD4+ T cells from PBMCs, cultured in vitro. These TCRs come from an adult with COVID-19. Both conserved end residues are part of each CDR3. Each record gives: J gene, clone size, V gene, D gene, CDR3 protein, CDR3 DNA. The D gene is left open where the match is weak. Part of the rows lack a size; the others show once, few, many or a class for expanded clones.

>TRBJ1-6|-|TRBV6-2/TRBV6-3|-
CASSRAGFRGDSPLHF
TGTGCCAGCAGCCGAGCAGGGTTCCGAGGGGATTCACCCCTCCACTTT
>TRBJ2-7|few|TRBV29-1|TRBD1
CSVLPSGTGPYEQYF
TGCAGCGTCCTCCCATCCGGGACAGGGCCCTACGAGCAGTACTTC
>TRBJ2-7|few|TRBV24-1|-
CAVSNGGREQYF
TGTGCCGTTTCGAACGGGGGGCGGGAGCAGTACTTC
>TRBJ1-1|-|TRBV3-1/TRBV3-2|-
CASSREGLRGEAFF
TGTGCCAGCAGCCGGGAGGGATTAAGGGGTGAAGCTTTCTTT
>TRBJ2-5|-|TRBV2|TRBD2
CASRIKRDGRETQYF
TGTGCCAGCAGAATCAAGCGGGACGGGCGAGAGACCCAGTACTTC
>TRBJ2-7|-|TRBV5-1|TRBD1
CASSLGDRAREQYF
TGCGCCAGCAGCTTGGGTGACAGGGCCCGCGAGCAGTACTTC
>TRBJ2-3|-|TRBV6-4|TRBD2
CASSDSASGSTDTQYF
TGTGCCAGCAGTGACTCGGCTAGCGGGAGCACAGATACGCAGTATTTT
>TRBJ2-7|-|TRBV30|-
CAWSVRPGEQYF
TGTGCCTGGAGTGTACGCCCGGGGGAGCAGTACTTC
>TRBJ2-2|-|TRBV29-1|-
CSVDGITGELFF
TGCAGCGTCGACGGGATAACCGGGGAGCTGTTTTTT
>TRBJ1-5|-|TRBV2|-
CASRETDGGNQPQHF
TGTGCCAGCAGGGAAACCGATGGGGGCAATCAGCCCCAGCATTTT
>TRBJ2-5|-|TRBV7-2|-
CASSFQETQYF
TGTGCCAGCAGCTTCCAAGAGACCCAGTACTTC
>TRBJ1-4|-|TRBV30|-
CAWSPGPGGNEKLFF
TGTGCCTGGAGTCCTGGGCCTGGGGGAAATGAAAAACTGTTTTTT
>TRBJ2-7|-|TRBV5-1|TRBD2
CASRGLGRYEQYF
TGCGCCAGCCGAGGACTAGGCCGCTACGAGCAGTACTTC
>TRBJ1-6|-|TRBV28|-
CASSYGQTASSYNSPLHF
TGTGCCAGCAGTTACGGACAGACAGCCAGCTCCTATAATTCACCCCTCCACTTT
>TRBJ2-2|few|TRBV25-1|-
CASSVVDTGELFF
TGTGCCAGCAGTGTGGTGGACACCGGGGAGCTGTTTTTT
>TRBJ2-1|-|TRBV11-2|-
CASSLGGTEQFF
TGTGCCAGCAGCTTAGGGGGGACGGAGCAGTTCTTC
>TRBJ2-3|-|TRBV4-2|-
CASSQRDRGGGTTQYF
TGTGCCAGCAGCCAACGAGATAGGGGAGGTGGTACTACGCAGTATTTT
>TRBJ2-7|once|TRBV28|-
CASRGAGPYEQYF
TGTGCCAGCAGGGGGGCAGGTCCCTACGAGCAGTACTTC
>TRBJ2-2|-|TRBV5-6|-
CASSFDVVGELFF
TGTGCCAGCAGCTTTGATGTGGTAGGGGAGCTGTTTTTT
>TRBJ1-1|-|TRBV18|-
CASSPPSPGLNTEAFF
TGTGCCAGCTCACCACCGAGCCCGGGGCTGAACACTGAAGCTTTCTTT
>TRBJ2-3|once|TRBV28|-
CATKNSGEGRDTQYF
TGTGCCACCAAAAACTCGGGAGAAGGCCGGGATACGCAGTATTTT
>TRBJ2-1|few|TRBV20-1|-
CSASGGREQFF
TGCAGTGCTAGTGGGGGTCGTGAGCAGTTCTTC
>TRBJ2-2|-|TRBV6-2/TRBV6-3|TRBD1
CASSPRDRGGNTGELFF
TGTGCCAGCAGTCCCCGGGACAGGGGGGGGAACACCGGGGAGCTGTTTTTT
>TRBJ2-1|-|TRBV18|TRBD1
CASSLGITGGNEQFF
TGTGCCAGCTCACTCGGAATCACAGGGGGCAATGAGCAGTTCTTC
>TRBJ1-5|-|TRBV28|-
CASSSAPMESQPQHF
TGTGCCAGCAGTTCCGCCCCCATGGAAAGTCAGCCCCAGCATTTT
>TRBJ2-7|-|TRBV20-1|TRBD2
CSASSLAGPTYEQYF
TGCAGTGCTAGTAGTCTAGCGGGCCCTACCTACGAGCAGTACTTC
>TRBJ2-1|-|TRBV10-3|-
CAISSVAYNEQFF
TGTGCCATCAGTAGCGTTGCCTACAATGAGCAGTTCTTC
>TRBJ1-2|-|TRBV7-6|-
CASSLTPGHNNYGYTF
TGTGCCAGCAGCTTGACCCCGGGACACAACAACTATGGCTACACCTTC
>TRBJ1-5|few|TRBV29-1|-
CSVASPPGLSQPQHF
TGCAGCGTTGCCAGCCCTCCGGGACTGTCTCAGCCCCAGCATTTT
>TRBJ2-4|-|TRBV6-6|-
CASSNRQPRAKNIQYF
TGTGCCAGCAGCAACCGACAGCCGAGGGCCAAAAACATTCAGTACTTC
>TRBJ1-3|-|TRBV28|-
CASRKNSGGSGNTIYF
TGTGCCAGCAGAAAAAATTCTGGGGGGTCTGGAAACACCATATATTTT
>TRBJ2-2|-|TRBV28|-
CASTSLAGELFF
TGTGCCAGCACTAGCCTAGCCGGGGAGCTGTTTTTT
>TRBJ2-7|once|TRBV19|-
CASSLSPGTAGYEQYF
TGTGCCAGTAGTTTGAGCCCCGGGACAGCGGGCTACGAGCAGTACTTC
>TRBJ2-1|-|TRBV10-3|TRBD2
CAISDGAGGYEQFF
TGTGCCATCAGTGACGGGGCGGGAGGGTATGAGCAGTTCTTC
>TRBJ2-3|-|TRBV7-3|TRBD1
CASSTVGQGGDTQYF
TGTGCCAGCAGCACCGTCGGACAGGGTGGAGATACGCAGTATTTT
>TRBJ1-5|-|TRBV13|-
CASSIRGGAAQPQHF
TGTGCCAGCAGCATAAGGGGCGGGGCGGCTCAGCCCCAGCATTTT
>TRBJ2-7|-|TRBV4-1|-
CASSQPTSSYEQYF
TGCGCCAGCAGCCAACCGACTAGCTCCTACGAGCAGTACTTC
>TRBJ2-5|-|TRBV7-3|-
CASSIRDKETQYF
TGTGCCAGCAGCATACGGGACAAAGAGACCCAGTACTTC
>TRBJ2-5|-|TRBV28|TRBD2
CASSLPASGQETQYF
TGTGCCAGCAGTTTACCGGCTAGCGGCCAAGAGACCCAGTACTTC
>TRBJ2-2|few|TRBV20-1|-
CSARKPGELFF
TGCAGTGCTAGAAAACCCGGGGAGCTGTTTTTT
>TRBJ2-1|-|TRBV2|-
CASSDGISYNEQFF
TGTGCCAGCAGTGACGGGATATCCTACAATGAGCAGTTCTTC
>TRBJ2-3|-|TRBV20-1|-
CSASGAGTDTQYF
TGCAGTGCTAGTGGCGCGGGCACAGATACGCAGTATTTT
>TRBJ2-5|few|TRBV14|-
CASSQGSVQETQYF
TGTGCCAGCAGCCAAGGTTCTGTACAAGAGACCCAGTACTTC
>TRBJ2-7|-|TRBV27|TRBD2
CASSFTSGLYEQYF
TGTGCCAGCAGTTTTACTAGCGGCTTGTACGAGCAGTACTTC
>TRBJ2-1|-|TRBV7-9|TRBD2
CASSLGGLAGGPRNEQFF
TGTGCCAGCAGCTTAGGGGGACTAGCGGGAGGGCCTCGGAATGAGCAGTTCTTC
>TRBJ1-3|-|TRBV28|TRBD1
CASRQGNSGNTIYF
TGTGCCAGCCGACAGGGTAATTCTGGAAACACCATATATTTT